The 13 T cell receptor beta chains listed next were all sequenced from one sample in a study of T cell responses to AZD1222 COVID-19 vaccine. The assay was immunoSEQ multiplex PCR, and TCRdb's table has in-frame clones only and misses some. The table includes about 130,000 clones, around 83% detected once. This material consisted of peripheral blood, taken on day 0 of AZD1222 vaccination. These receptors originate from an adult in good health.

The chain is built from TRBV12-5 and TRBJ1-2; D is ambiguous. The ends were cut back, 6 bases at V and 5 bases at J, with 19 bases in the middle. The CDR3 is made up of 15 amino acids. CDR1 is LGHNT, CDR2 FRNRAP, per germline. The CDR3 region has the DNA TGTGCTAGTGGGCTAGACGGACGACCGTTTTATGGCTACACCTTC. Amino acids: CASGLDGRPFYGYTF.

This clone appeared once. The genes are TRBV9 and TRBJ1-1; TRBD1 is a possible D gene (5 bases). The CDR3 consists of 14 residues. Germline V gene data show CDR1 as SGDLS and CDR2 as YYNGEE. Trimming shortened V by 0 bases and J by 4 bases, and 10 bases separated the two germline ends. In nucleotides, the CDR3 is TGTGCCAGCAGCGTAGTTCCCGGGGCCACTGAAGCTTTCTTT. It translates to CASSVVPGATEAFF.

The rearrangement joins TRBV7-9 to TRBJ1-1, with 10 bases matching TRBD1. Per germline, CDR1 SEHNR and CDR2 FQNEAQ (reference sequence). The CDR3 spans 17 residues. V was pared by 6 bases and J by 0 bases, with 10 bases of the junction left unmatched. The CDR3 DNA reads as TGTGCCAGCAGACAACGTCCGGGACAGGGGATGAACACTGAAGCTTTCTTT. This encodes CASRQRPGQGMNTEAFF. The whole variable domain, filled in from reference TRBV7-9 and TRBJ1-1, reads DTGVSQNPRHKITKRGQNVTFRCDPISEHNRLYWYRQTLGQGPEFLTYFQNEAQLEKSRLLSDRFSAERPKGSFSTLEIQRTEQGDSAMYLCASRQRPGQGMNTEAFFGQGTRLTVV.

The chain is built from TRBV10-3 and TRBJ2-5; 8 positions agree with TRBD1. Germline CDR1 reads ENHRY; CDR2 reads SYGVKD. The CDR3 is 14 residues long. J lost 3 bases, V lost 5 bases, and 5 bases had no gene match. CDR3 bases: TGTGCCATCAGTCTGGACAGGGTTGAAGAGACCCAGTACTTC. This codes for CAISLDRVEETQYF.

The rearrangement links TRBV14 to TRBJ2-3; no reliable D call. Germline CDR1 SGHDN, CDR2 FVKESK. The CDR3 consists of 16 residues. V lost 2 bases, J lost 1 base, and 13 bases lay in between. The chain's CDR3 is CASSQKGFYGTDTQYF. The DNA of the CDR3 is TGTGCCAGCAGCCAAAAAGGGTTCTATGGCACAGATACGCAGTATTTT. The complete variable domain, with remaining parts taken from reference TRBV14 and TRBJ2-3, reads EAGVTQFPSHSVIEKGQTVTLRCDPISGHDNLYWYRRVMGKEIKFLLHFVKESKQDESGMPNNRFLAERTGGTYSTLKVQPAELEDSGVYFCASSQKGFYGTDTQYFGPGTRLTVL.

This clone came up a few times. This chain uses TRBV23-1 with TRBJ1-3, with D tentatively TRBD1 (6 bases). TRBV23-1 is filed as an ORF, its function uncertain. V was cut by 7 bases and J by 0 bases, with 28 bases left in between. The CDR3 consists of 20 residues. The CDR3 nucleotides are TGCGCCAGCACTCACTCGCCTGGGGGCAGGGTCCCTGACTCTGGAAACACCATATATTTT. It codes for CASTHSPGGRVPDSGNTIYF.

This clone was counted a single time. J is TRBJ2-7 and V is TRBV11-3; D possibly corresponds to TRBD2 (5 bases). This CDR3 has 13 residues. Looked up from germline, CDR1 is SGHNT and CDR2 is YENEEA. The germline V and J ends were trimmed by 1 base and 6 bases, with 10 bases remaining between them. CDR3 sequence reads: CASSLVARGEQYF. The CDR3 region has the DNA TGTGCCAGCAGCTTAGTCGCCCGGGGCGAGCAGTACTTC.

The V gene is TRBV5-6, the J gene TRBJ1-2, with D perhaps matching TRBD1 (5 bases). Trimming stripped 1 base from V and 5 bases from J, with 9 bases between. The CDR3 extends over 13 amino acids. The germline gives CDR1 SGHDT, CDR2 YYEEEE. CDR3 DNA: TGTGCCAGCAGCTTGCCCGCAGGGTATGGCTACACCTTC. It specifies CASSLPAGYGYTF.

This chain joins TRBV2 and TRBJ2-6; 9 nucleotides agree with TRBD1. The CDR3 contains 19 residues. The V and J ends lost 4 bases and 0 bases, in that order; junction bases with no gene match: 10. Germline V gene lookup returns CDR1 SNHLY and CDR2 FYNNEI. The CDR3 DNA sequence: TGTGCCAGCAGTGTGGGACAGGGCCTCCCCTTCTCTGGGGCCAACGTCCTGACTTTC. It specifies CASSVGQGLPFSGANVLTF.

CDR3 region: CASSLLGEAGELFF. The DNA of the CDR3 is TGTGCCAGCAGCTTACTCGGGGAGGCCGGGGAGCTGTTTTTT. The chain combines TRBV13 with TRBJ2-2, with D possibly matching TRBD2 (6 bases). There are 14 residues in the CDR3. Looked up from germline, CDR1 is PRHDT and CDR2 is FYEKMQ (reference sequence). The V end lost 2 bases, the J end lost 6 bases, and 10 bases lay between the germline ends.

V and J are TRBV2 and TRBJ2-2, with 8 bases aligning to TRBD1. Trimming at V came to 6 bases and at J to 6 bases, leaving 3 bases not matched to a gene. From germline, CDR1 is SNHLY and CDR2 FYNNEI. The CDR3 consists of 13 residues. DNA of the CDR3: TGTGCCAGCAGCGGACAGGGCGCCGGGGAGCTGTTTTTT. As protein: CASSGQGAGELFF.

The rearrangement uses TRBV5-1 and TRBJ2-5; 12 nucleotides line up with TRBD1. CDR1 is SGHRS, CDR2 YFSETQ, per germline. V shed 3 bases and J 4 bases; nucleotides not matched to a gene: 4. The CDR3 is made up of 15 amino acids. The CDR3 bases are TGCGCCAGCAGCTGGGGACAGGGGGCCGGAGAGACCCAGTACTTC. Its protein product is CASSWGQGAGETQYF.

CDR3: CASSLGGGLWNGNGYTF. The CDR3 nucleotides are TGTGCCAGCAGCTTGGGCGGGGGGCTGTGGAATGGCAATGGCTACACCTTC. The gene calls are TRBV5-6 and TRBJ1-2; TRBD1 is a possible D gene (6 bases). Germline assignment: CDR1 SGHDT and CDR2 YYEEEE. Deletions cut 0 bases from V and 6 bases from J, with 21 bases between. The CDR3 has 17 residues.